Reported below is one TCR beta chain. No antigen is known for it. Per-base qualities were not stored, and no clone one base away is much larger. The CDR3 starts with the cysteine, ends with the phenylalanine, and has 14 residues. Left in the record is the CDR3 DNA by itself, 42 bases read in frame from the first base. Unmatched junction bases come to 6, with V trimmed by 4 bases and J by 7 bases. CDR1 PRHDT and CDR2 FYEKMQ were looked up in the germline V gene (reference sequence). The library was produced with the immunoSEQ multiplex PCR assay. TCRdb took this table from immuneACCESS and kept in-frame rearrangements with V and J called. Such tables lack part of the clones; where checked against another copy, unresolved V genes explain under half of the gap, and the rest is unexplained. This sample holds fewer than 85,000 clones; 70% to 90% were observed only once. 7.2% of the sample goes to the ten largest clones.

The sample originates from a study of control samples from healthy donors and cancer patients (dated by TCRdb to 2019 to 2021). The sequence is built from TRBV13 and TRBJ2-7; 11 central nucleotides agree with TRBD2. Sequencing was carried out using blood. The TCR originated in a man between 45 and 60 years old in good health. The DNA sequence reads TGTGCCAGCAGCTCGCTAGCGGGGGGAGGGGAGCAGTACTTC. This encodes CASSSLAGGGEQYF.